Listed below are T cell receptor beta chains from one sample, sequenced in a study of regulatory T cells in long-lasting Graves disease. TCRdb re-derived calls from the multiplex PCR reads in MiXCR, one entry per CDR3 protein. The sample has about 450,000 distinct CDR3 sequences; 14% are singletons. These same records also appear under a second study, on T cells in Graves' hyperthyroidism and ophthalmopathy.

The material was peripheral blood mononuclear cells (PBMCs), obtained at new diagnosis, from a patient treated with antithyroid drugs. These receptors came from a woman in her 50s with Graves disease. The CDR3 runs from the conserved cysteine through the conserved F or W. Fields, in order: J gene, V gene, CDR3 protein.

TRBJ2-3 TRBV3-1 CASSQVGQGATDTQYF
TRBJ2-3 TRBV7-9 CASSLDGTSGADTQYF
TRBJ2-4 TRBV28 CASGQGQLAKNIQYF
TRBJ1-1 TRBV7-2 CASSSQGWGTEAFF
TRBJ1-4 TRBV6-1 CASNPPLGRDKLFF
TRBJ1-6 TRBV7-8 CASSLELGQGASPLHF
TRBJ2-5 TRBV12-3/TRBV12-4 CASSFIWGAETQYF
TRBJ2-7 TRBV5-8 CASSGINTYEQYF
TRBJ2-1 TRBV19 CASSIGAVIRSGRYNNEQFF
TRBJ1-5 TRBV2 CASTTGIPNQPQHF
TRBJ2-1 TRBV5-1 CASSLGDTSYNEQFF
TRBJ2-7 TRBV4-1 CASSQDGPYEQYF
TRBJ2-5 TRBV30 CASKWTEPGQGIETQYF
TRBJ2-7 TRBV28 CASSRQRTGSYEQYF
TRBJ1-4 TRBV5-1 CASSLAWGGGEKLFF
TRBJ2-7 TRBV14 CASSHKGQSSYEQYF
TRBJ2-1 TRBV7-9 CASSLGGVWDEQFF
TRBJ2-7 TRBV28 CASSPRTRGYEQYF
TRBJ1-2 TRBV28 CASIGGPNYGYTF
TRBJ2-1 TRBV20-1 CSASVNSGAGEQFF
TRBJ2-7 TRBV7-2 CASSFGATRHPYEQYF